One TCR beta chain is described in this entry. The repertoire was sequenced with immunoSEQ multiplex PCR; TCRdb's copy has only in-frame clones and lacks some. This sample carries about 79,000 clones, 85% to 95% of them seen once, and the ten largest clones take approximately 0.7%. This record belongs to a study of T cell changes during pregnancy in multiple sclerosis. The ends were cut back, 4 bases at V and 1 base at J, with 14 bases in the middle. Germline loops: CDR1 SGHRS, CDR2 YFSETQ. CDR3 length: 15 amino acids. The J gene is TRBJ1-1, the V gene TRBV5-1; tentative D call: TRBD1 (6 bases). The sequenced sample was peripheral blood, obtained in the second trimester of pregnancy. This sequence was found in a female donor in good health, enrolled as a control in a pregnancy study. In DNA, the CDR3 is TGCGCCAGCAGCCCGAGGACAGATCCGAACACTGAAGCTTTCTTT. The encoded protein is CASSPRTDPNTEAFF.